The clone carrying this TCR beta chain was counted a few times. The antigen is undetermined. This record comes from a study of T cells in localized non-small cell lung cancer. Regarding the study as a whole: The appearance of a median approximately 55 of the top 100 tumor clones was seen in adjacent lung. Of the tissues analyzed, uninvolved adjacent lung showed maximal T cell clonality, greater than tumor.

Looked up from germline, CDR1 is MNHGY and CDR2 is SAAAGT. The CDR3 totals 13 residues. Trimming took 7 bases from V and 2 from J, leaving 12 bases between them. Assay used: immunoSEQ multiplex PCR; TCRdb lists only in-frame clones, some missing. The table includes around 2,700 clones, around 30% detected once. The sample here was lung tumor tissue, taken before any cancer treatment. This sequence originates from a female donor at least 60 years old with stage II squamous cell lung carcinoma. J is TRBJ2-7 and V is TRBV6-8; weak D call: TRBD2 (7 bases). The CDR3 DNA follows: TGTGCCAGCACCGGGGGGCCGCCCTACGAGCAGTACTTC. Translated: CASTGGPPYEQYF.